What follows is one T cell receptor beta chain and its context. Its antigen remains unidentified. The germline gives CDR1 SNHLY, CDR2 FYNNEI. V was shortened by 6 bases and J by 8 bases, with 6 bases between the two germline ends. The CDR3 is 10 amino acids. These data originate in a study of cytomegalovirus exposure and HLA in healthy donors. Study-level results: The study had only CMV serostatus as immune exposure information. A previous analysis found most TCR beta V segments productive roughly 87% or roughly 30% of the time.

13 Jbeta primers and 60 Vbeta primers were used for the PCR. Produced via immunoSEQ multiplex PCR; TCRdb's table is partial and in-frame only. The table records some 120,000 clones, approximately 80% of them present only once. The sequence derives from a male donor in good health and CMV-seronegative. This chain joins TRBV2 and TRBJ2-3; tentatively, D is TRBD1 (6 bases). The sample taken for sequencing was PBMCs. The CDR3 sequence: CASRGATQYF. CDR3 nucleotide sequence: TGTGCCAGCAGGGGGGCTACGCAGTATTTT. Full variable domain (rest looked up from reference TRBV2 and TRBJ2-3): EPEVTQTPSHQVTQMGQEVILRCVPISNHLYFYWYRQILGQKVEFLVSFYNNEISEKSEIFDDQFSVERPDGSNFTLKIRSTKLEDSAMYFCASRGATQYFGPGTRLTVL.